Below, 4 T cell receptor beta chains from the same sample are listed, as sequenced in a study of OX40 agonist ivuxolimab in advanced cancers. Measured with immunoSEQ multiplex PCR; TCRdb has only the in-frame clones, and not every one. The sample holds under 70,000 clones, roughly 85% seen once. The sample here was CD4+ or CD8+ T cells sorted from blood, taken in a trial of the OX40 agonist ivuxolimab. These receptors all stem from an adult with an advanced solid tumor such as melanoma, head and neck, liver or kidney cancer.

The rearrangement uses TRBV18 and TRBJ1-5; D not certain. V was cut by 5 bases and J by 4 bases, with 9 bases left in between. Germline loops: CDR1 KGHSH, CDR2 LQKENI. The length of the CDR3 is 13 residues. The CDR3 region has the DNA TGTGCCAGCTCATTCACAGAAAATCAGCCCCAGCATTTT. Protein product: CASSFTENQPQHF.

This clone was detected only once. The chain joins TRBV19 to TRBJ1-5; no clear D gene. Germline values: CDR1 LNHDA, CDR2 SQIVND (reference sequence). The length of the CDR3 is 13 residues. The germline V and J ends were trimmed by 10 bases and 0 bases, with 10 bases remaining between them. The CDR3 DNA follows: TGTGCCACGGCGGTACATAGCAATCAGCCCCAGCATTTT. It is translated as CATAVHSNQPQHF. Combining the CDR3 with reference TRBV19 and TRBJ1-5 gives the whole variable domain DGGITQSPKYLFRKEGQNVTLSCEQNLNHDAMYWYRQDPGQGLRLIYYSQIVNDFQKGDIAEGYSVSREKKESFPLTVTSAQKNPTAFYLCATAVHSNQPQHFGDGTRLSIL.

The V and J genes are TRBV6-5 and TRBJ2-7; D unclear. The ends were cut back, 0 bases at V and 0 bases at J, with 6 bases in the middle. This CDR3 comprises 14 residues. Germline loops: CDR1 MNHEY, CDR2 SVGAGI. The CDR3 reads CASSYSPSSYEQYF. The CDR3 DNA follows: TGTGCCAGCAGTTACTCCCCGAGCTCCTACGAGCAGTACTTC.

V usage is TRBV7-3 and J usage is TRBJ2-7, with 8 bases that match TRBD2. The CDR3 length is 15 residues. In germline, CDR1 is SGHTA, CDR2 FQGTGA. The ends lost 5 bases at V and 1 base at J; junction bases unmatched: 7. The CDR3 protein is CASSVSGGASYEQYF. The CDR3 DNA reads as TGTGCCAGCAGCGTCAGCGGGGGTGCGTCCTACGAGCAGTACTTC.